These 10 T cell receptor beta chains came from one sample sequenced in a study of CD8 T cells in Susac syndrome. Reverse transcription of roughly 0.5 to 1 ug RNA was carried out with random hexamers. TCRdb independently ran MiXCR on the immunoSEQ multiplex PCR reads; one entry per CDR3 protein. The data contain roughly 76,000 distinct CDR3 sequences, approximately 94% of them singletons. The sequenced sample consisted of CD8+ T cells from PBMCs. The source of these receptors is a human donor with Susac syndrome.

The chain has TRBV4-3 and TRBJ2-7; D gene uncertain. The germline CDR1 and CDR2 sequences are LGHNA and YSLEER. CDR3 length equals 13 residues. V lost 0 bases and J 3 bases, leaving 6 bases between the germline ends. CDR3 sequence: CASSQDFSYEQYF. The CDR3 nucleotides read TGCGCCAGCAGCCAAGATTTCAGCTACGAGCAGTACTTC.

The J gene is TRBJ1-1, the V gene TRBV5-4; D unresolved. Trimming stripped 2 bases from V and 3 bases from J, with 8 bases between. There are 13 residues in the CDR3. From germline, CDR1 is SGHNT and CDR2 YYREEE (reference sequence). DNA for the CDR3: TGTGCCAGCAGCTTCACTCGGGACACTGAAGCTTTCTTT. Translated: CASSFTRDTEAFF.

The chain recombines TRBV7-9 with TRBJ1-2, with 8 positions matching TRBD1. Germline lookup yields CDR1 SEHNR and CDR2 FQNEAQ (reference sequence). The CDR3 covers 18 residues. After removal of 6 bases from V and 2 bases from J, the junction contained 17 bases not matched to a gene. In nucleotides, the CDR3 is TGTGCCAGCAGAAATACTCGGACAGGGAATTTGCACAACTATGGCTACACCTTC. It translates to CASRNTRTGNLHNYGYTF.

The chain has TRBV28 and TRBJ1-5; 8 nucleotides line up with TRBD1. The CDR3 covers 13 residues. In germline, CDR1 is MDHEN, CDR2 SYDVKM. The V segment lost 4 bases and the J segment 6 bases; nucleotides outside the gene matches: 2. The CDR3 bases are TGTGCCAGCAGTTCCGACAGGGGTCAGCCCCAGCATTTT. It is translated as CASSSDRGQPQHF. Full variable domain (outside the CDR3, taken from reference TRBV28 and TRBJ1-5): DVKVTQSSRYLVKRTGEKVFLECVQDMDHENMFWYRQDPGLGLRLIYFSYDVKMKEKGDIPEGYSVSREKKERFSLILESASTNQTSMYLCASSSDRGQPQHFGDGTRLSIL.

V and J are TRBV27 and TRBJ1-2; no clear D. Germline CDR1 and CDR2: MNHEY and SMNVEV (reference sequence). The length of the CDR3 is 17 residues. Deletions cut 2 bases from V and 1 base from J, with 17 bases between. The chain's CDR3 is CASSLEGSHPFNYGYTF. The CDR3 region has the DNA TGTGCCAGCAGTTTAGAAGGATCTCACCCTTTTAACTATGGCTACACCTTC.

V gene TRBV30 combines with J gene TRBJ1-3; D ambiguous. The V gene lost 2 bases and the J gene lost 0 bases, with 8 bases spanning the gap. The CDR3 covers 14 residues. Germline V gene data show CDR1 as GTSNPN and CDR2 as SVGIG (reference sequence). The CDR3 reads CAWSLGSSGNTIYF. The CDR3 coding sequence is TGTGCCTGGAGTCTCGGGAGCTCTGGAAACACCATATATTTT.

The chain has TRBV21-1 and TRBJ2-1; TRBD1 is the table's D call, not checked against the DNA. TRBV21-1 is a listed pseudogene. There are 13 residues in the CDR3. The chain's CDR3 is CASTAIVTGKQFF. The CDR3 DNA is TGTGCCAGCACCGCAATAGTAACAGGGAAACAGTTCTTC.

The chain employs TRBV20-1 and TRBJ1-2; TRBD1 agrees at 9 bases. The CDR3 length is 15 residues. V lost 0 bases, J lost 2 bases, and 4 bases stayed unmatched. CDR1 DFQATT and CDR2 SNEGSKA come from the germline V gene (reference sequence). CDR3 sequence (DNA): TGCAGTGCTAGAGAGGGACAGGGATTAAACTATGGCTACACCTTC. This sequence encodes CSAREGQGLNYGYTF.

V gene TRBV30 combines with J gene TRBJ1-1; 7 positions match TRBD1. Trimming at V came to 3 bases and at J to 1 base, leaving 8 bases not matched to a gene. The CDR3 length is 15 residues. Germline V gives CDR1 GTSNPN, CDR2 SVGIG (reference sequence). The CDR3 DNA is TGTGCCTGGAGGGGAACAGGGGAAGCGAACACTGAAGCTTTCTTT. It encodes CAWRGTGEANTEAFF.

The CDR3 here is CASSSGLAGAPRYEQYF. The CDR3 coding sequence is TGTGCCAGTAGTAGCGGACTAGCGGGAGCCCCGAGGTACGAGCAGTACTTC. The genes are TRBV19 and TRBJ2-7, with TRBD2 matching 13 bases. The J segment lost 4 bases and the V segment lost 4 bases, leaving 10 bases of the junction unmatched. Germline V CDR1 and CDR2: LNHDA, SQIVND (reference sequence). The CDR3 runs to 17 residues.